This TCR beta chain comes out of a study of patients and donors after allogeneic stem cell transplantation. From the RT-PCR reads, TCRdb called clonotypes with MiXCR, one entry per CDR3 protein. The sample consists of approximately 99,000 distinct CDR3 sequences, approximately 35% of them appearing once. Sequences were obtained from blood, either unsorted or a sorted T cell fraction (not recorded which). The TCR originated in a human donor who was either an allogeneic HSCT recipient or a stem cell or donor lymphocyte infusion donor (not recorded which). It is not recorded whose cells these are; they may come from a transplant donor.

The CDR3: CASRGTSGSSYEQYF. The DNA for the CDR3 is TGTGCCAGCAGGGGAACTAGCGGGTCCTCCTACGAGCAGTACTTC. The J gene is TRBJ2-7, the V gene TRBV6-1; TRBD2 aligns across 9 bases. Unmatched junction bases numbered 6, after V lost 6 bases and J lost 0 bases. The length of the CDR3 is 15 residues. Per germline, CDR1 MNHNS and CDR2 SASEGT.